The following is a T cell receptor beta chain sequence with its context. Its antigen is as yet unknown. The record originates from a study of CD8 T cells in ankylosing spondylitis. Findings and caveats of the study: Significant enrichment of disease-linked clones was reportedly seen in matched ankylosing spondylitis synovial fluid. Characteristic, it appeared, of ankylosing spondylitis blood was a TCR beta motif of roughly eight highly homologous variants.

The CDR3 sequence is 15 residues long. V lost 5 bases, J lost 5 bases, and 5 bases stayed unmatched. Per germline, CDR1 MNHEY and CDR2 SVGAGI. A quantitative 5'-RACE method, one with molecular barcodes, was used to make TCR beta libraries. TCRdb re-called the 5' RACE reads with MiXCR, one entry per CDR3 protein. This sample has around 480,000 distinct CDR3 sequences, with roughly 17% found just once. The sample consisted of blood, either unsorted or a sorted T cell fraction (not recorded which). The chain carries TRBV6-5 and TRBJ1-6; TRBD1 aligns across 8 bases. The sequence was obtained from a male donor with ankylosing spondylitis. CDR3 sequence reads: CASSHTRGHNSPLHF. CDR3 nucleotides: TGTGCCAGCAGTCACACCAGGGGGCATAATTCACCCCTCCACTTT.